The next 28 T cell receptor beta chains were all read from a single sample in a study of blood T cell repertoires in COVID-19. Generated by immunoSEQ multiplex PCR, the TCRdb table keeps only in-frame clones and is missing some. The sample contains 150,000 to 200,000 clones, roughly 87% of which appear only once. The sample was PBMCs or T cells enriched from blood (not recorded which). The origin of the receptors is a man aged 50-59 years who had recovered from COVID-19.

The CDR3, as DNA: TGTGCCACCAGTGACCAAACCACGGACAGGGATGGAGAAAAACTGTTTTTT. Protein product: CATSDQTTDRDGEKLFF. This chain links TRBV24-1 with TRBJ1-4, with TRBD1 matching 8 bases. The V segment lost 4 bases and the J segment 8 bases; nucleotides outside the gene matches: 14. The germline V gene encodes CDR1 KGHDR and CDR2 SFDVKD. The CDR3 spans 17 residues.

This clone has a handful of counts. The chain recombines TRBV5-1 with TRBJ1-5; 7 positions agree with TRBD1. Trimming removed 0 bases from V and 10 bases from J; junction bases left unmatched: 4. This CDR3 spans 13 amino acids. Germline V lookup: CDR1 SGHRS, CDR2 YFSETQ. This chain's CDR3 is CASSLEGDRPQHF. The CDR3 bases are TGCGCCAGCAGCTTGGAAGGGGACAGACCCCAGCATTTT.

The gene calls are TRBV6-5 and TRBJ1-1; D remains ambiguous. Trimming shortened V by 8 bases and J by 0 bases, and 7 bases separated the two germline ends. Germline lookup yields CDR1 MNHEY and CDR2 SVGAGI. The CDR3 sequence is 12 residues long. CDR3 sequence: CASDFMNTEAFF. The CDR3 DNA reads as TGTGCCAGCGACTTCATGAACACTGAAGCTTTCTTT.

This chain joins TRBV13 and TRBJ2-5; D is perhaps TRBD1 (6 bases). The V gene lost 4 bases and the J gene lost 0 bases, with 12 bases spanning the gap. The germline CDR1 and CDR2 sequences are PRHDT and FYEKMQ (reference sequence). This CDR3 contains 15 residues. Here the CDR3 DNA reads TGTGCCAGCAGCTCAACCAGGGACAACCAAGAGACCCAGTACTTC. It codes for CASSSTRDNQETQYF.

CDR3 sequence reads: CASSLGARAVDEQFF. Here the CDR3 DNA reads TGCGCCAGCAGCTTGGGGGCCCGCGCCGTCGATGAGCAGTTCTTC. The chain combines TRBV5-1 with TRBJ2-1, with D hard to call. Germline CDR1 reads SGHRS; CDR2 reads YFSETQ. With 0 bases removed from V and 8 bases from J, the gap between germline ends came to 15 bases. There are 15 residues in the CDR3.

This clone was seen once. This sequence joins TRBV2 and TRBJ2-2, with a weak D call TRBD1 (5 bases). In germline, CDR1 is SNHLY, CDR2 FYNNEI. V lost 2 bases, J lost 6 bases, and 13 bases lay in between. The CDR3 runs to 15 residues. The CDR3 DNA follows: TGTGCCAGCAGTGAATCGGGTATCAGGGCCGGGGAGCTGTTTTTT. Protein product: CASSESGIRAGELFF.

V and J are TRBV5-1 and TRBJ2-2; unclear D gene. The CDR3 consists of 15 residues. V lost 5 bases and J 1 base, leaving 12 bases between the germline ends. The germline V gene encodes CDR1 SGHRS and CDR2 YFSETQ. The CDR3 sequence is CASSRVAVNTGELFF. CDR3 DNA: TGCGCCAGCAGTCGGGTGGCGGTGAACACCGGGGAGCTGTTTTTT.

V is TRBV6-2 or TRBV6-3 and J is TRBJ1-1; 8 bases are shared with TRBD1. Germline lookup yields CDR1 MNHEY and CDR2 SVGEGT. This CDR3 is built from 14 residues. J was trimmed by 5 bases and V by 3 bases; bases with no gene match: 5. The CDR3 region is CASSYSTGGTEAFF. In DNA form, the CDR3 reads TGTGCCAGCAGTTATTCTACAGGGGGTACTGAAGCTTTCTTT.

This clone was picked up a small number of times. CDR3 sequence (DNA): TGTGCCAGCAGCGGACTAGCGGGGTACTACGAGCAGTACTTC. The encoded protein is CASSGLAGYYEQYF. The chain employs TRBV7-8 and TRBJ2-7; TRBD2 aligns across 12 bases. J gave up 3 bases and V 5 bases, and 2 bases lay outside the gene matches. Germline-derived CDR1 and CDR2 are SGHVS and FQNEAQ. The CDR3 runs 14 residues.

This clone was seen only once. The chain uses TRBV7-3 and TRBJ2-2, with 11 bases matching TRBD2. From germline, CDR1 is SGHTA and CDR2 FQGTGA. The CDR3 runs 20 residues. V lost 0 bases and J lost 0; bases outside the gene matches: 9. CDR3 region: CASSLTGSLAGGSNTGELFF. Here the CDR3 DNA reads TGTGCCAGCAGCTTAACGGGCAGCCTAGCGGGAGGTTCGAACACCGGGGAGCTGTTTTTT.

This CDR3 is CASSRVDRGTEKLFF. CDR3 nucleotide sequence: TGTGCCAGCAGCCGAGTCGACAGGGGGACGGAAAAACTGTTTTTT. The chain combines TRBV7-9 with TRBJ1-4; 9 bases line up with TRBD1. Germline V gives CDR1 SEHNR, CDR2 FQNEAQ (reference sequence). The V and J ends lost 5 bases and 8 bases, in that order; junction bases with no gene match: 9. The CDR3 has 15 residues.

The V and J genes are TRBV7-2 and TRBJ2-7; 16 nucleotides align to TRBD2. The CDR3 covers 16 residues. Trimming cost V 5 bases and J 11 bases; bases outside gene matches: 12. Germline CDR1 reads SGHTA; CDR2 reads FQGNSA. This chain's CDR3 is CASSPLGTSGRAAKYF. The CDR3 bases are TGTGCCAGCAGCCCCCTCGGGACTAGCGGGAGGGCAGCTAAGTACTTC.

The rearrangement joins TRBV24-1 to TRBJ2-2, with 7 bases identical to TRBD2. The CDR3 spans 16 residues. The V segment lost 8 bases and the J segment 0 bases; nucleotides outside the gene matches: 8. Looked up from germline, CDR1 is KGHDR and CDR2 is SFDVKD. CDR3 loop: CATTGRQASNTGELFF. The DNA of the CDR3 is TGTGCCACCACCGGGAGGCAGGCTTCGAACACCGGGGAGCTGTTTTTT.

The rearrangement joins TRBV6-5 to TRBJ2-7; no clear D. Germline CDR1 reads MNHEY; CDR2 reads SVGAGI. The CDR3 contains 11 residues. V was pared by 7 bases and J by 4 bases, with 8 bases between. CDR3 DNA sequence: TGTGCCAGCACCCTTTTATACGAGCAGTACTTC. This translates into CASTLLYEQYF.

The J gene is TRBJ1-2, the V gene TRBV28, with 8 bases matching TRBD1. The germline gives CDR1 MDHEN, CDR2 SYDVKM. V lost 5 bases and J lost 7; bases outside the gene matches: 15. The CDR3 runs 16 residues. CDR3 in amino acids: CASSLRTGTGGFGYTF. The CDR3 DNA reads as TGTGCCAGCAGTCTCCGGACAGGGACGGGGGGCTTTGGCTACACCTTC.

This chain connects TRBV7-3 to TRBJ2-4; 9 bases match TRBD1. This CDR3 contains 17 residues. Germline values: CDR1 SGHTA, CDR2 FQGTGA. The V gene end was trimmed by 0 bases and the J gene end by 1 base; junction bases not matched to a gene: 4. CDR3 sequence reads: CASSLTGDRVAKNIQYF. The CDR3 DNA sequence: TGTGCCAGCAGCTTAACGGGGGACAGGGTGGCCAAAAACATTCAGTACTTC.

This chain joins TRBV3-1 (or the pseudogene TRBV3-2) and TRBJ2-1; 15 nucleotides align to TRBD2. The length of the CDR3 is 17 residues. The V gene's germline CDR1 is LGHDT and CDR2 YNNKEL (reference sequence). The junction had 7 bases not matched to a gene; V was cut back by 3 bases and J by 7 bases. In DNA, the CDR3 is TGTGCCAGCAGCCAGGGAGGACTAGCGGGGGGGATAAATGAGCAGTTCTTC. Translation gives CASSQGGLAGGINEQFF.

The chain joins TRBV5-3 to TRBJ2-4; 8 bases map to TRBD1. TRBV5-3 is noted as an ORF with a role that remains uncertain. After removal of 4 bases from V and 10 bases from J, the junction contained 16 bases not matched to a gene. CDR3 length: 16 residues. The CDR3: CARSGWTGQERGIQYF. In DNA form, the CDR3 reads TGTGCCAGAAGCGGTTGGACAGGGCAGGAACGGGGGATTCAGTACTTC.

This clone has a handful of counts. The genes are TRBV30 and TRBJ2-5; D is uncertain. The CDR3 covers 14 residues. V was clipped by 0 bases and J by 5 bases, with 13 bases between them. CDR1 and CDR2 (germline): GTSNPN, SVGIG (reference sequence). The CDR3 DNA follows: TGTGCCTGGAGTGTACGGTCTTCCTGGGAGACCCAGTACTTC. This translates into CAWSVRSSWETQYF.

J is TRBJ1-4 and V is TRBV5-4; TRBD1 matches at 7 bases. CDR1 SGHNT and CDR2 YYREEE come from the germline V gene (reference sequence). The CDR3 covers 15 residues. After removal of 3 bases from V and 3 bases from J, the junction contained 5 bases not matched to a gene. Written as DNA, the CDR3 is TGTGCCAGCAGCTCCACAGGGGCCCCTAATGAAAAACTGTTTTTT. Protein: CASSSTGAPNEKLFF.

This rearrangement joins TRBV28 to TRBJ1-3; 9 bases line up with TRBD1. J gave up 6 bases and V 8 bases, and 5 bases lay outside the gene matches. Germline CDR1 and CDR2: MDHEN and SYDVKM. CDR3 size: 13 residues. The CDR3 sequence is CASRGQGENTIYF. The CDR3 DNA follows: TGTGCCAGCCGGGGACAGGGAGAAAACACCATATATTTT.

The chain couples TRBV5-1 to TRBJ1-5; tentative D call: TRBD1 (5 bases). The germline CDR1 and CDR2 sequences are SGHRS and YFSETQ. This CDR3 spans 15 amino acids. V gave up 4 bases and J gave up 2 bases, with 13 bases separating them. This CDR3 is CASSPAGGGNQPQHF. DNA of the CDR3: TGCGCCAGCAGCCCCGCGGGAGGGGGCAATCAGCCCCAGCATTTT.

This chain uses TRBV5-1 with TRBJ1-5; 7 positions agree with TRBD1. The length of the CDR3 is 15 residues. CDR1 and CDR2 (germline): SGHRS, YFSETQ. V shed 0 bases and J 3 bases; nucleotides not matched to a gene: 3. The CDR3 loop reads CASSLAGQLNQPQHF. In DNA, the CDR3 is TGCGCCAGCAGCTTGGCGGGACAGCTCAATCAGCCCCAGCATTTT.

The chain combines TRBV11-1 with TRBJ2-4; D remains ambiguous. V lost 5 bases to trimming and J lost 0 bases, with 8 bases between them. The CDR3 extends over 14 amino acids. The germline gives CDR1 SGHAT, CDR2 FQDESV (reference sequence). This CDR3 is CASSPVLAKNIQYF. The CDR3 DNA reads TGTGCCAGCAGCCCTGTACTAGCCAAAAACATTCAGTACTTC.

The gene calls are TRBV25-1 and TRBJ2-3; D gene unclear. The CDR3 has 15 amino acids. Per the germline V gene, CDR1 is MGHDK and CDR2 is SYGVNS. V was cut by 6 bases and J by 4 bases, with 17 bases left in between. Here the CDR3 DNA reads TGTGCCAGCAGCGCAGACACTTCCAGGTCAGATACGCAGTATTTT. Translating it yields CASSADTSRSDTQYF.

The chain has TRBV12-5 and TRBJ2-3, with TRBD1 identical over 8 bases. The CDR3 is 15 residues long. Germline lookup yields CDR1 LGHNT and CDR2 FRNRAP. Trimming removed 1 base from V and 0 bases from J; junction bases left unmatched: 0. CDR3 in amino acids: CASGLGQGSTDTQYF. The CDR3 DNA reads TGTGCTAGTGGTTTGGGACAGGGGAGCACAGATACGCAGTATTTT.

The chain is built from TRBV28 and TRBJ2-1; 15 bases match TRBD2. The CDR3 is 18 amino acids. After removal of 5 bases from V and 2 bases from J, the junction contained 7 bases not matched to a gene. Germline CDR1 and CDR2: MDHEN and SYDVKM. The CDR3 sequence: CASSPGLAGGTTYNEQFF. CDR3 in DNA: TGTGCCAGCAGTCCTGGACTAGCGGGAGGGACTACCTACAATGAGCAGTTCTTC.

The V call is TRBV28, the J call TRBJ1-1; possible D gene TRBD1, 6 bases. The CDR3 consists of 15 residues. V gave up 5 bases and J gave up 1 base, with 14 bases separating them. Looked up from germline, CDR1 is MDHEN and CDR2 is SYDVKM. The CDR3 DNA reads TGTGCCAGCAGTCCACATACAGGGTCGAACACTGAAGCTTTCTTT. It is translated as CASSPHTGSNTEAFF.